This TCR beta chain derives from a study of blood T cell repertoires in COVID-19 (TCRdb year 2020). As for the study more broadly: The collaborator samples originated in the United States, Italy and Spain and spanned the acute and convalescent phases of COVID-19. The prospective study material was composed of cDNA or gDNA derived from T cells, B-cell-depleted T cells, or PBMCs. The samples were drawn from two sources: the first 160 participants of the ongoing ImmuneRACE study, and 1,000 to 1,500 subjects contributed by 6 global collaborators. The repertoires were released in a freely available public database meant as a resource for research on the immune response to SARS-CoV-2. Nearly every sample came with metadata listing a de-identified subject ID, COVID-19 status, age in years and sex. The dataset comprised deeply sampled blood TCRbeta repertoires from subjects exposed to, actively infected with, or recovered from COVID-19. Where HLA class I and class II types were available, the types were taken from metadata supplied by the sample provider, not from assay-based typing.

This clone was seen more than once but under ten times. No antigen is known for it. No quality values exist for individual bases; no much larger clone is one base distant. Results and caveats for the whole study, not just this receptor: How much clinical and demographic metadata was included differed by source and by participant, and the metadata was provided uncurated.

TCRbeta CDR3 regions were amplified from genomic DNA using the immunoSEQ Assay, a bias-controlled multiplex PCR. On the authors' methods: The number of nucleated cells in each sample was estimated from the amplification of reference gene primers within the assay. To quantify the absolute abundance of each unique TCRbeta CDR3 rearrangement, sequence reads were collapsed and filtered. For each sample, productive Simpson clonality was calculated as the square root of Simpson's diversity index across productive rearrangements. TCRdb took this table from immuneACCESS and kept in-frame rearrangements with V and J called. Such tables lack part of the clones; where checked against another copy, unresolved V genes explain under half of the gap, and the rest is unexplained. V and J calls and clone size are copied from that table; D and trimming were computed from the DNA. The table for this sample lists under 250,000 clones; around nine tenths of them were counted only once. The ten top clones hold about a sixth of the sample.

One collaborating source in Seattle enrolled patients during active infection and followed them longitudinally through the course of disease. The collaborating institutions used their own protocols to collect whole blood in K2EDTA tubes. Collaborator samples were shipped for TCRbeta analysis as frozen whole blood, isolated PBMCs, or DNA extracted from either sample type. The sample taken for sequencing was peripheral blood. This receptor was identified in a middle-aged man with COVID-19, enrolled during active disease.

The nucleotide sequence reads as follows: TGTGCCAGTAGTAGACTCAGTAGCGGGGGCTCCTACGAGCAGTACTTC. Translated, this gives CASSRLSSGGSYEQYF. The sequence links TRBV19 to TRBJ2-7, with 9 bases matching TRBD2. The CDR3 has 16 amino acids, counting the end cysteine and phenylalanine. The DNA shown is the 48-base CDR3, in frame from base 1. The germline V gene (reference sequence) supplies CDR1 LNHDA and CDR2 SQIVND. V trim: 4 bases; J trim: 0 bases; unmatched bases: 7.